The clone carrying this TCR beta chain was picked up a small number of times. Its antigen is not known. These data are taken from a study of cytomegalovirus exposure and HLA in healthy donors. Study-level findings and limits: Analyzed later, most CMV-associated TCR beta chains appeared HLA-restricted.

CDR3 length: 16 amino acids. Losses at the gene ends were 2 bases for V and 4 bases for J; bases not matched to a gene: 7. CDR1 is MDHEN and CDR2 is SYDVKM in the germline V gene. The PCR was carried out with 60 Vbeta primers and 13 Jbeta primers. The table came from immunoSEQ multiplex PCR; TCRdb's copy has only in-frame clones and leaves some out. The sample shows approximately 130,000 clones, roughly 80% of them seen only once. Source material: PBMCs. The J gene is TRBJ2-2, the V gene TRBV28; TRBD2 matches 7 bases. The TCR comes from a woman aged 40-49 years in good health and CMV-seronegative. CDR3 nucleotides: TGTGCCAGCAGTTTAGGACTAGAGTCGGGCACCGGGGAGCTGTTTTTT. The encoded protein is CASSLGLESGTGELFF. The full variable domain, rest sourced from reference TRBV28 and TRBJ2-2, is DVKVTQSSRYLVKRTGEKVFLECVQDMDHENMFWYRQDPGLGLRLIYFSYDVKMKEKGDIPEGYSVSREKKERFSLILESASTNQTSMYLCASSLGLESGTGELFFGEGSRLTVL.